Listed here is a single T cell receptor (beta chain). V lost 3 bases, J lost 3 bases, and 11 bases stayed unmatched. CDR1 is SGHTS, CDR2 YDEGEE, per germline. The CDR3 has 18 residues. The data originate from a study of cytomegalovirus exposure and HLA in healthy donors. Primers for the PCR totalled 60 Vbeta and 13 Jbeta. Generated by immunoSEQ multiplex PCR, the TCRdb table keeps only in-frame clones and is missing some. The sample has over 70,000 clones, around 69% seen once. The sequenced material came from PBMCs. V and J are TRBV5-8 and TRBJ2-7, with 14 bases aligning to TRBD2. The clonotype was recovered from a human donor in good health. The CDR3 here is CASSYRTSGRNLLYEQYF. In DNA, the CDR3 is TGTGCCAGCAGCTACCGGACTAGCGGGAGGAACCTTCTCTACGAGCAGTACTTC.